This T cell receptor (beta chain) originates from a study of cytomegalovirus exposure and HLA in healthy donors. Study-wide points: DRB1 showed the most TCR associations and HLA-C the fewest in a later analysis, as rates varied by HLA locus.

Germline lookup yields CDR1 MNHNY and CDR2 SVGAGI (reference sequence). The V end lost 5 bases, the J end lost 7 bases, and 12 bases lay between the germline ends. The CDR3 runs 13 residues. Concerning this clone itself: Its antigen is not known.

The PCR used 60 Vbeta and 13 Jbeta primers. The protocol was immunoSEQ multiplex PCR, while the TCRdb copy is restricted to in-frame clones and leaves out a portion. The table shows around 150,000 clones, with about 82% occurring only once. The sequencing input was PBMCs. This clonotype was obtained from a male donor in good health and CMV-seronegative. The gene calls are TRBV6-6 and TRBJ1-5; D gene uncertain. The CDR3 protein is CASSPPTGQPQHF. In nucleotides, the CDR3 is TGTGCCAGCAGTCCTCCGACCGGGCAGCCCCAGCATTTT.